The next 5 T cell receptor beta chains were all read from a single sample in a study of control samples from healthy donors and cancer patients. The protocol was immunoSEQ multiplex PCR, while the TCRdb copy is restricted to in-frame clones and leaves out a portion. The sample consists of about 130,000 clones, 85% to 95% of them appearing once. Source material: PBMCs. These receptors were obtained from a man aged 55 to 69 with colorectal cancer.

This chain connects TRBV19 to TRBJ2-7; no reliable D call. CDR1 and CDR2 from the germline V gene are LNHDA and SQIVND (reference sequence). V was clipped by 3 bases and J by 1 base, with 13 bases between them. CDR3 length equals 15 residues. This CDR3 reads CASSIGLVGSYEQYF. CDR3 nucleotide sequence: TGTGCCAGTAGTATTGGCCTCGTTGGATCCTACGAGCAGTACTTC.

V usage is TRBV4-1 and J usage is TRBJ1-5; D is perhaps TRBD1 (6 bases). The CDR3 is made up of 16 amino acids. CDR1 is MGHRA and CDR2 is YSYEKL in the germline V gene. Trimming removed 0 bases at V and 4 bases at J, with 13 bases between. CDR3 in amino acids: CASSQDSGGNNQPQHF. The CDR3 bases are TGCGCCAGCAGCCAAGATTCCGGGGGCAATAATCAGCCCCAGCATTTT.

The rearrangement joins TRBV15 to TRBJ2-4; possible D gene TRBD2, 5 bases. Germline loops: CDR1 LNHNV, CDR2 YYDKDF (reference sequence). Trimming pared 0 bases from V and 6 bases from J, leaving 18 bases between. This CDR3 contains 17 residues. The CDR3 loop is CATSREGAGLAPNIQYF. CDR3 sequence (DNA): TGTGCCACCAGCAGAGAGGGAGCAGGCCTTGCCCCAAACATTCAGTACTTC.

The chain employs TRBV5-1 and TRBJ2-2; 11 bases map to TRBD1. CDR1 SGHRS and CDR2 YFSETQ come from the germline V gene. This CDR3 contains 15 residues. V shed 2 bases and J 5 bases; nucleotides not matched to a gene: 2. The CDR3 spells CASSLGQGATGELFF. CDR3 DNA: TGCGCCAGCAGCTTAGGACAGGGGGCTACCGGGGAGCTGTTTTTT.

The chain employs TRBV5-8 and TRBJ2-7; 7 bases agree with TRBD1. Germline values: CDR1 SGHTS, CDR2 YDEGEE. The ends lost 5 bases at V and 1 base at J; junction bases unmatched: 9. The length of the CDR3 is 15 residues. This CDR3 reads CASSPFRDSSYEQYF. The CDR3 nucleotides are TGTGCCAGCAGTCCTTTCCGGGACAGTTCCTACGAGCAGTACTTC.